These T cell receptor beta chains were read from a single sample in a study of T cell changes during pregnancy in multiple sclerosis. TCRdb's table, derived via immunoSEQ multiplex PCR, lists solely in-frame clones and lacks some. The sample shows tens of thousands of clones, roughly 92% of them seen only once. The sequencing here drew on CD8+ T cells from peripheral blood mononuclear cells, taken in the second trimester of pregnancy. The receptors shown here come from a female donor with multiple sclerosis, enrolled in a pregnancy study. Both conserved end residues are trimmed from each CDR3. A D gene is named only where the DNA matches it firmly.

j_call: TRBJ2-7; d_call: TRBD2; v_call: TRBV5-4; cdr3_aa: ASTGGVEQY
j_call: TRBJ1-1; d_call: NA; v_call: TRBV9; cdr3_aa: ASSVGGGRTEAF
j_call: TRBJ1-2; d_call: NA; v_call: TRBV5-1; cdr3_aa: ASSTREDGYT
j_call: TRBJ2-7; d_call: TRBD2; v_call: TRBV27; cdr3_aa: ASRHSSGTLYEQY
j_call: TRBJ1-1; d_call: NA; v_call: TRBV29-1; cdr3_aa: SVEDSSTEAF
j_call: TRBJ2-3; d_call: TRBD1; v_call: TRBV30; cdr3_aa: AWSPGTVGDTQY
j_call: TRBJ1-1; d_call: NA; v_call: TRBV4-1; cdr3_aa: ASSQNEQGNTEAF
j_call: TRBJ1-5; d_call: NA; v_call: TRBV5-4; cdr3_aa: ASSLQGNQPQH
j_call: TRBJ2-1; d_call: NA; v_call: TRBV27; cdr3_aa: ASSWAASSYNEQF
j_call: TRBJ1-1; d_call: NA; v_call: TRBV28; cdr3_aa: ASSSRGFTEAF
j_call: TRBJ1-3; d_call: NA; v_call: TRBV6-1; cdr3_aa: ASRELGNTIY
j_call: TRBJ2-7; d_call: TRBD1; v_call: TRBV27; cdr3_aa: ASRPGQDLLGQY
j_call: TRBJ1-2; d_call: TRBD1; v_call: TRBV6-1; cdr3_aa: ASSRQGVPSGYT
j_call: TRBJ2-3; d_call: NA; v_call: TRBV18; cdr3_aa: ASSPISGSLPDTQY
j_call: TRBJ1-4; d_call: NA; v_call: TRBV28; cdr3_aa: ASSALGTAKKLF
j_call: TRBJ1-5; d_call: NA; v_call: TRBV11-2; cdr3_aa: ASSRGVGLGQPQH
j_call: TRBJ2-1; d_call: TRBD2; v_call: TRBV11-2; cdr3_aa: ASSFNGRENEQF
j_call: TRBJ2-1; d_call: NA; v_call: TRBV13; cdr3_aa: ASSLGLAYNEQF
j_call: TRBJ2-3; d_call: NA; v_call: TRBV4-1; cdr3_aa: ASSQELGPADTQY
j_call: TRBJ2-7; d_call: NA; v_call: TRBV19; cdr3_aa: ASSIAPGRSNEQY